This T cell receptor beta chain was obtained from a study of graft-versus-host responses after intestinal transplantation. The authors seeded roughly 200,000 CFSE-labeled responder cells together with roughly 200,000 irradiated stimulator cells tagged with violet dye. Sorted after the reaction were proliferating CFSE-low CD3+CD4+ and CD3+CD8+ responders. The table lists this clone with a few counts. Study observations and caveats: Allografts from individuals with graft-donor T cell macrochimerism displayed high graft-versus-host to host-versus-graft clonal ratios. After transplant, early declines in HvG clones were associated with peak levels of circulating GvH clones.

Repertoires were generated with immunoSEQ multiplex PCR, while TCRdb's copy carries only in-frame clones and drops some. The sample lists about 18,000 clones; around 39% were seen once. V gave up 4 bases and J gave up 6 bases, with 14 bases separating them. CDR1 is GTSNPN and CDR2 is SVGIG in the germline V gene (reference sequence). The CDR3 contains 13 residues. The chain joins TRBV30 to TRBJ2-3, with D unresolved. The clonotype originates from a human patient who received an intestinal transplant. The specimen comprised alloreactive CD4+ T cells from a mixed lymphocyte reaction culture, sampled before intestinal transplant. The subset here: CFSE-low proliferating T cells sorted from roughly six-day pre-transplant mixed lymphocyte reaction (GvH or HvG direction). CDR3 sequence (DNA): TGTGCCTGGACGGAACCCTCTTTGGATACGCAGTATTTT. This gives the protein CAWTEPSLDTQYF. Full variable domain (outside the CDR3, taken from reference TRBV30 and TRBJ2-3): SQTIHQWPATLVQPVGSPLSLECTVEGTSNPNLYWYRQAAGRGLQLLFYSVGIGQISSEVPQNLSASRPQDRQFILSSKKLLLSDSGFYLCAWTEPSLDTQYFGPGTRLTVL.